This TCR beta chain was obtained from a study of control samples from healthy donors and cancer patients. This CDR3 spans 14 amino acids. Germline V gene lookup returns CDR1 LGHDT and CDR2 YNNKEL (reference sequence). The germline V and J ends were trimmed by 5 bases and 4 bases, with 12 bases remaining between them. Profiled with immunoSEQ multiplex PCR; TCRdb holds only in-frame clones, not every one. This sample's clone table lists about 200,000 clones. The chain employs TRBV3-1 (or the pseudogene TRBV3-2) and TRBJ1-3; D remains ambiguous. This clonotype was obtained from a woman aged 30 to 39 in good health. What was sequenced was blood. The CDR3 sequence: CASSSTSAGNTIYF. Written as DNA, the CDR3 is TGTGCCAGCAGCAGCACATCGGCCGGAAACACCATATATTTT.